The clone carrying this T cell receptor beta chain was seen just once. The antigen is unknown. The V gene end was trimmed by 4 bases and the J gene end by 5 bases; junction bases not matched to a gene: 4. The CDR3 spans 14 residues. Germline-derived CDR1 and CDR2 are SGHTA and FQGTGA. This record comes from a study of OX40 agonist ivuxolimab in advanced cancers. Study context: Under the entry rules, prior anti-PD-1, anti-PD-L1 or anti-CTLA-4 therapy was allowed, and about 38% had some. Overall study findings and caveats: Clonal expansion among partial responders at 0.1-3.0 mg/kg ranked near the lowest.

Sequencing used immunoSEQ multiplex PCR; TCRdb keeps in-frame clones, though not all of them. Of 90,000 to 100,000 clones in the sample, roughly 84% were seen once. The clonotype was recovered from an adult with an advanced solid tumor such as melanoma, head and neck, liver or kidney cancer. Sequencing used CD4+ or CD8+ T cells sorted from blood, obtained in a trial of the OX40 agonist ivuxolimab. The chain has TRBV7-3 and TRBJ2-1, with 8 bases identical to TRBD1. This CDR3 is CASSSQGADNEQFF. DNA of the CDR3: TGTGCCAGCAGCTCCCAGGGGGCGGACAATGAGCAGTTCTTC.